Given below is one T cell receptor (beta chain) in context. Its recognized antigen is unknown. Per-base quality was not reported, and no clone a single base away is much larger than it. The source of the sample is a study of T cell responses to AZD1222 COVID-19 vaccine (TCRdb year 2021). Study-level background: Because spike-specific TCR depth and breadth did not differ between the two schedules, AZD1222 recipients who got a second dose at roughly 4 weeks were pooled with those who got a second dose at roughly 12 weeks. Trial participants were enrolled into age subgroups of 18-55, 56-69 and 70-plus years, which contained around 150, 29 and 61 TCR-sequenced participants, respectively. TCR sequencing covered 233 trial participants: approximately 200 given two doses of AZD1222 and 26 given two doses of MenACWY control vaccine. Study-wide findings and limitations: After two AZD1222 doses, both the breadth and the depth of spike-specific TCRs were significantly higher than at day 0 and than in MenACWY recipients. Epitopes outside the regions mutated in the B.1.351 and B.1.1.7 variants were reportedly recognized by nearly half of the unique spike-specific TCRs. Participants were mostly white British, with more females than males. The authors suggested clonal diversity may have been underestimated. Vaccine-associated CD4 TCRs spanned the whole spike protein, with dominant responses in regions 160-218 and 743-854. The 56-69-year group was small, and its depth increase did not reach significance, likely because of low power. Conclusions about previously exposed vaccinees are limited, since just a handful of AZD1222 recipients were seropositive for SARS-CoV-2 at baseline. Because no day 14 peak-response samples were available, repertoires were characterized only after the peak T cell response.

V loses 1 base of germline sequence and J loses 3 bases, and the interval between the two ends is 12 bases. Reading the germline V gene gives CDR1 SGHTA and CDR2 FQGNSA. The CDR3, cysteine through phenylalanine, is 16 amino acids long. The kept DNA is CDR3 alone, 48 bases in frame from the first base. Reading the label with the study, this specimen's time point is: baseline before first vaccination. Vaccinee samples came from UK trials COV001 and COV002, including a single-blind randomized controlled phase 2/3 trial of AZD1222 (ChAdOx1 nCoV-19) in healthy adults. Trial participant PBMC samples were collected at day 0 and day 28 after the second dose for TCRbeta chain sequencing. The CDR3 regions of human TCRbeta chains were analyzed by immunosequencing. The original methods were these. TCRs in the repertoires were compared against a reference library of SARS-CoV-2-specific TCRs that had been generated with the MIRA antigen-specificity platform. Breadth was defined as the fraction of unique TCRs that were SARS-CoV-2-associated, and depth was defined as the fraction of total T cells that were SARS-CoV-2-associated. Using the MIRA data, every spike-specific TCR was mapped to the spike region that the TCR reacted to and assigned to either a CD4 or a CD8 class. Log10-transformed breadth and depth values were compared by one-way ANOVA with Sidak's multiple comparisons tests. What TCRdb holds here is the immuneACCESS table cut down to in-frame rearrangements. Part of the clones is not present; checked against another copy, under half of the missing clones reflect an unresolved V gene, and the others are unexplained. The V and J calls and the clone size are those of that table, but D and trimming were determined from the DNA. The sample table shows about 110,000 clones, and about four fifths are seen once. 4% to 5% of the sample belongs to the ten largest clones.

This chain joins TRBV7-2 to TRBJ1-4; the D gene is perhaps TRBD1, from 6 matching bases. The sequencing used peripheral blood, collected on day 0 of AZD1222 vaccination. The clonotype originates from an adult in good health. The encoded CDR3 is CASSLVSGQSNEKLFF. The DNA sequence follows: TGTGCCAGCAGCTTAGTGTCCGGACAGTCTAATGAAAAACTGTTTTTT.